This T cell receptor (beta chain) was identified in a study of blood T cell repertoires in COVID-19. The assay was immunoSEQ multiplex PCR, and TCRdb's table has in-frame clones only and misses some. Of fewer than 300,000 clones listed, just over 90% are singletons. CDR1 SGHTA and CDR2 FQGTGA come from the germline V gene. Trimming cost V 2 bases and J 2 bases; bases outside gene matches: 6. This CDR3 has 16 residues. Patients at the Seattle site were enrolled during active infection and followed longitudinally. The sequenced material came from peripheral blood. The TCR was taken from a woman aged 25 to 45 with COVID-19, enrolled during active disease. The rearrangement uses TRBV7-3 and TRBJ2-3; the match to TRBD2 covers 8 bases. In DNA form, the CDR3 reads TGTGCCAGCAGCTTAGGTGCTGGACTAGCCACAGATACGCAGTATTTT. Encoded protein: CASSLGAGLATDTQYF.